Below are 15 T cell receptor beta chains sequenced from a single sample in a study of blood T cell repertoires in COVID-19. TCRdb keeps only in-frame clones here, not all; method: immunoSEQ multiplex PCR. The sample has about 96,000 clones; roughly 83% are singletons. The material sequenced was peripheral blood. The origin of the receptors is a woman in her fifties or sixties with acute or convalescent COVID-19.

V is TRBV5-6 and J is TRBJ1-1, with 9 bases identical to TRBD1. The CDR3 totals 15 residues. The V and J ends lost 1 base and 6 bases, in that order; junction bases with no gene match: 7. Germline loops: CDR1 SGHDT, CDR2 YYEEEE. CDR3 nucleotides: TGTGCCAGCAGCTTGTCGGGACAGGGTTCTGCTGAAGCTTTCTTT. It translates to CASSLSGQGSAEAFF. The full variable domain, in which reference TRBV5-6 and TRBJ1-1 provide the parts outside the CDR3, is DAGVTQSPTHLIKTRGQQVTLRCSPKSGHDTVSWYQQALGQGPQFIFQYYEEEERQRGNFPDRFSGHQFPNYSSELNVNALLLGDSALYLCASSLSGQGSAEAFFGQGTRLTVV.

The chain has TRBV9 and TRBJ2-3; 8 bases are a match to TRBD2. Trimming at V came to 2 bases and at J to 2 bases, leaving 10 bases not matched to a gene. The CDR3 totals 17 residues. In germline, CDR1 is SGDLS, CDR2 YYNGEE. The CDR3 here is CASSVIPGLGYTDTQYF. CDR3 DNA: TGTGCCAGCAGCGTTATACCGGGACTAGGTTACACAGATACGCAGTATTTT.

V gene TRBV5-1 combines with J gene TRBJ2-1, with a weak D call TRBD2 (5 bases). Trimming took off 2 bases at V and 7 bases at J, with 10 bases between the two ends. Germline CDR1 is SGHRS and CDR2 is YFSETQ. This CDR3 contains 13 residues. Here the CDR3 reads CASSFGGRNEQFF. The CDR3 coding sequence is TGCGCCAGCAGCTTCGGCGGGCGGAATGAGCAGTTCTTC.

The sample holds a few counts of this clone. The chain has TRBV5-1 and TRBJ2-7; 11 nucleotides match TRBD2. Looked up from germline, CDR1 is SGHRS and CDR2 is YFSETQ. J gave up 2 bases and V 2 bases, and 3 bases lay outside the gene matches. This CDR3 region has 15 residues. The CDR3 DNA is TGCGCCAGCAGCTTAACTAGCGGGGGAACCTACGAGCAGTACTTC. Its protein product is CASSLTSGGTYEQYF.

The J gene is TRBJ1-3, the V gene TRBV28; TRBD1 agrees at 8 bases. The CDR3 has 19 residues. The trim removed 1 base at V and 0 bases at J, leaving 11 bases unmatched. The germline CDR1 and CDR2 sequences are MDHEN and SYDVKM. The CDR3 DNA sequence: TGTGCCAGCAGTTTATCCCGGGGGCAGGGGGCCCGCTCTGGAAACACCATATATTTT. Its translation is CASSLSRGQGARSGNTIYF.

The genes are TRBV11-2 and TRBJ2-1, with 11 bases that match TRBD2. The CDR3 runs to 15 residues. CDR1 and CDR2 (germline): SGHAT, FQNNGV. V trimming: 5 bases; J trimming: 9 bases; junction bases outside the gene matches: 9. CDR3: CASSVAGGRPGEQFF. In DNA form, the CDR3 reads TGTGCCAGCAGCGTAGCGGGGGGGCGTCCGGGTGAGCAGTTCTTC.

The chain links TRBV18 to TRBJ1-1; no clear D gene. With 3 bases removed from V and 1 base from J, the gap between germline ends came to 15 bases. Germline V gene sequence: CDR1 KGHSH, CDR2 LQKENI. There are 16 residues in the CDR3. In nucleotides, the CDR3 is TGTGCCAGCTCACCGAATCTTGGGCTTGAGAACACTGAAGCTTTCTTT. This sequence encodes CASSPNLGLENTEAFF.

This clone was detected ten times or more. The V gene is TRBV7-9, the J gene TRBJ2-1; 7 bases line up with TRBD2. Per the germline V gene, CDR1 is SEHNR and CDR2 is FQNEAQ (reference sequence). V was clipped by 8 bases and J by 8 bases; unmatched bases: 15. CDR3 length: 15 amino acids. The CDR3 spells CASSRDYLLPDEQFF. CDR3 coding DNA: TGTGCCAGCTCGCGGGACTACCTCCTCCCGGATGAGCAGTTCTTC.

This chain connects TRBV6-4 to TRBJ2-1, with a possible D match to TRBD2 (7 bases). V was shortened by 2 bases and J by 9 bases, with 17 bases between the two germline ends. Germline CDR1 MRHNA, CDR2 SNTAGT. This CDR3 spans 15 amino acids. In DNA, the CDR3 is TGTGCCAGCAGTGACATGGCGGGGGCCGGGGGTGAGCAGTTCTTC. It codes for CASSDMAGAGGEQFF.

The chain links TRBV19 to TRBJ1-6, with D unresolved. Per germline, CDR1 LNHDA and CDR2 SQIVND (reference sequence). The CDR3 runs to 13 residues. Trimming took 5 bases from V and 7 from J, leaving 9 bases between them. The CDR3 DNA reads TGTGCCAGTAGTGAGACGGGAAATTCACCCCTCCACTTT. Its protein is CASSETGNSPLHF.

J is TRBJ1-6 and V is TRBV4-3, with 12 bases lining up with TRBD1. Germline V gene data show CDR1 as LGHNA and CDR2 as YSLEER. This CDR3 comprises 16 residues. After removal of 3 bases from V and 7 bases from J, the junction contained 4 bases not matched to a gene. The CDR3 coding sequence is TGCGCCAGCAGCCAGGGACAGGGGGCAGTGAATTCACCCCTCCACTTT. Its protein is CASSQGQGAVNSPLHF.

The rearrangement links TRBV9 to TRBJ1-1; D might be TRBD1 (5 bases). Per germline, CDR1 SGDLS and CDR2 YYNGEE. This CDR3 has 15 residues. V lost 0 bases and J 4 bases, leaving 13 bases between the germline ends. Here the CDR3 reads CASSVGATRGTEAFF. The DNA of the CDR3 is TGTGCCAGCAGCGTAGGGGCGACTAGGGGCACTGAAGCTTTCTTT.

The chain combines TRBV5-4 with TRBJ1-4; TRBD1 is a possible D gene (5 bases). Germline V gene lookup returns CDR1 SGHNT and CDR2 YYREEE (reference sequence). This CDR3 has 14 amino acids. V lost 2 bases and J lost 4, with 9 bases in between. CDR3 sequence reads: CASSFGRDNEKLFF. The CDR3 DNA is TGTGCCAGCAGCTTCGGCAGGGATAATGAAAAACTGTTTTTT.

V gene TRBV4-3 combines with J gene TRBJ2-6; TRBD2 is a possible D gene (7 bases). This CDR3 has 16 residues. V was clipped by 1 base and J by 4 bases, with 11 bases between them. Germline CDR1 reads LGHNA; CDR2 reads YSLEER. CDR3 DNA sequence: TGCGCCAGCAGCCAAGGAAGCGGGACAGGGGCCAACGTCCTGACTTTC. As protein: CASSQGSGTGANVLTF.

This chain joins TRBV9 and TRBJ1-1; D call uncertain. The V end lost 0 bases, the J end lost 6 bases, and 15 bases lay between the germline ends. The CDR3 runs to 15 residues. Germline CDR1 SGDLS, CDR2 YYNGEE. The CDR3, as DNA: TGTGCCAGCAGCGTAGGCGGTCGGGGTGGGCCTGAAGCTTTCTTT. The encoded protein is CASSVGGRGGPEAFF. Full variable domain (remainder filled in from reference TRBV9 and TRBJ1-1): DSGVTQTPKHLITATGQRVTLRCSPRSGDLSVYWYQQSLDQGLQFLIQYYNGEERAKGNILERFSAQQFPDLHSELNLSSLELGDSALYFCASSVGGRGGPEAFFGQGTRLTVV.